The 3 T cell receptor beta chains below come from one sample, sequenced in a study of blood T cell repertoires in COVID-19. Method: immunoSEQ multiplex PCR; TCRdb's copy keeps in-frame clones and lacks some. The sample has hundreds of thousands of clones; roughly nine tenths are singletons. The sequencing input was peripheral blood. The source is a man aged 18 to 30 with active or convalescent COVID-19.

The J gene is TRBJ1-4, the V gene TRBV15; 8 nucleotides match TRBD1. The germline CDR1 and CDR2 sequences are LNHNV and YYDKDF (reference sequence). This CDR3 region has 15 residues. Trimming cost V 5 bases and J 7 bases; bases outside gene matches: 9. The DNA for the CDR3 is TGTGCCACCAGCCCGGACAGGGACTGGATTGAAAAACTGTTTTTT. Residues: CATSPDRDWIEKLFF.

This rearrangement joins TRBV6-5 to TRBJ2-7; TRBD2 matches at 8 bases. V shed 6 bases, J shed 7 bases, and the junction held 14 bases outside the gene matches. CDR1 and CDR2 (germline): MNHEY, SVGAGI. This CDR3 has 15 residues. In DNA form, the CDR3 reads TGTGCCAGCAGCGACTTGGCGGGGGGCTCGGGGGAGCAGTACTTC. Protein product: CASSDLAGGSGEQYF.

The CDR3 region is CASSSSTGRGYTF. CDR3 sequence (DNA): TGTGCCAGCAGCTCTTCGACAGGACGTGGCTACACCTTC. The V call is TRBV5-4, the J call TRBJ1-2; D is possibly TRBD1 (6 bases). The CDR3 is made up of 13 amino acids. V was trimmed by 3 bases and J by 7 bases, leaving 13 bases between them. Germline CDR1 is SGHNT and CDR2 is YYREEE (reference sequence).